What follows is one T cell receptor (beta chain) and its context. This record comes from a study of blood T cell repertoires in COVID-19. In the study overall: Sources were T cells, B-cell-depleted T cells, or PBMCs; the material itself was cDNA or gDNA.

Using immunoSEQ multiplex PCR, the repertoire was profiled, and TCRdb retains in-frame clones only, with some absent. The sample includes 200,000 to 300,000 clones, roughly 83% seen only once; the top ten take about 27%. The CDR3 runs to 14 residues. With 3 bases clipped from V and 4 bases from J, the junction kept 5 bases outside the gene matches. From germline, CDR1 is KGHSH and CDR2 LQKENI. The chain carries TRBV18 and TRBJ1-2; 7 positions match TRBD1. This TCR came from a middle-aged man with acute or convalescent COVID-19. The sample comprised peripheral blood. The CDR3 protein is CASSPSTGTYGYTF. CDR3 nucleotide sequence: TGTGCCAGCTCACCGTCGACAGGGACCTATGGCTACACCTTC.